This T cell receptor beta chain was documented in a study of metastatic and nonmetastatic thyroid tumors. Study-wide context: Patients with malignant and benign thyroid disease provided blood and tumor or nodule tissue, whose repertoires were compared. Findings and caveats of the study: Benign nodules were reported to have significantly lower TCR beta diversity than malignant thyroid tumors, in blood and tumor.

The sample holds many counts of this clone. Its antigen is not identified. Every patient underwent thyroid surgery untreated. TCRdb reprocessed the PCR reads via MiXCR. Among 20,000 to 25,000 clones listed, more than 10% were seen once. Germline CDR1 SGHAT, CDR2 FQNNGV. The CDR3 length is 15 residues. Trimming cost V 2 bases and J 2 bases, with 11 bases left between them. The sample taken for sequencing was blood. This TCR was sampled from a male donor with papillary thyroid cancer or a benign thyroid nodule (not recorded which). Some clones in this sample may be carry-over from other donors' samples. The chain has TRBV11-2 and TRBJ2-3, with D perhaps given as TRBD1 or TRBD2 (5 bases each). The CDR3 reads CASSLNEGITDTQYF. The CDR3 DNA reads as TGTGCCAGCAGCTTAAATGAGGGGATCACAGATACGCAGTATTTT.